This T cell receptor beta chain was recorded in a study of T cell repertoires in ileal Crohn's disease. Clones were sequenced by immunoSEQ multiplex PCR, and TCRdb holds only the in-frame ones, with some missing. There are several thousand clones in the sample; around 80% occur only once, and 25% to 35% lies in the top ten. As to time point: proximal margin of the surgical specimen (macroscopically non-inflamed). Looked up from germline, CDR1 is MDHEN and CDR2 is SYDVKM. Trimming cost V 6 bases and J 0 bases, with 9 bases left between them. The CDR3 totals 14 residues. The clonotype was recovered from an adult with Crohn's disease. Material: ileal tissue. This chain joins TRBV28 and TRBJ1-5, with D possibly being TRBD1 (6 bases). The CDR3 DNA reads TGTGCCAGCAGCAACAGGGATAGCAATCAGCCCCAGCATTTT. Its protein product is CASSNRDSNQPQHF.